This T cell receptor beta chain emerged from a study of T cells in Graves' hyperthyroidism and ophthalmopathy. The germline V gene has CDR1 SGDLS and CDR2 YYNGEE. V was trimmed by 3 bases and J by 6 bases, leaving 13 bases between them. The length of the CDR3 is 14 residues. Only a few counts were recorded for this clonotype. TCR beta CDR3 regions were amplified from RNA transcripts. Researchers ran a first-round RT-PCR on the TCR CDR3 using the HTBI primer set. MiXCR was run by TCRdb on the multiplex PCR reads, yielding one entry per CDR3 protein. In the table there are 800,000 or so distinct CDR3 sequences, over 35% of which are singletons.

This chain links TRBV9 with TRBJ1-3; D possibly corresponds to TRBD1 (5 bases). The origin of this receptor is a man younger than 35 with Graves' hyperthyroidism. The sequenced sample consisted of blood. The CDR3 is CASSASDRANTIYF. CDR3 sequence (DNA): TGTGCCAGCAGCGCATCCGACAGAGCAAACACCATATATTTT.